The present TCR beta chain was sequenced within a study of CD8 T cells in ankylosing spondylitis. This clonotype was recorded a few times. TCRdb itself ran the 5' RACE reads through MiXCR, one entry per CDR3 protein. The sample includes 150,000 to 200,000 distinct CDR3 sequences, around 10% of them seen just once. The germline CDR1 and CDR2 sequences are MDHEN and SYDVKM. CDR3 length equals 16 residues. Trimming removed 7 bases from V and 9 bases from J, with 25 bases in between. The chain is built from TRBV28 and TRBJ2-1, with a weak D call TRBD2 (7 bases). The TCR originated in a male donor with ankylosing spondylitis or in good health (not recorded which). The sequenced sample was blood, either unsorted or a sorted T cell fraction (not recorded which). The CDR3 DNA is TGTGCCAGCACCAGGCGTATAACGGGGGGCCGGATTGAGCAGTTCTTC. It is translated as CASTRRITGGRIEQFF.